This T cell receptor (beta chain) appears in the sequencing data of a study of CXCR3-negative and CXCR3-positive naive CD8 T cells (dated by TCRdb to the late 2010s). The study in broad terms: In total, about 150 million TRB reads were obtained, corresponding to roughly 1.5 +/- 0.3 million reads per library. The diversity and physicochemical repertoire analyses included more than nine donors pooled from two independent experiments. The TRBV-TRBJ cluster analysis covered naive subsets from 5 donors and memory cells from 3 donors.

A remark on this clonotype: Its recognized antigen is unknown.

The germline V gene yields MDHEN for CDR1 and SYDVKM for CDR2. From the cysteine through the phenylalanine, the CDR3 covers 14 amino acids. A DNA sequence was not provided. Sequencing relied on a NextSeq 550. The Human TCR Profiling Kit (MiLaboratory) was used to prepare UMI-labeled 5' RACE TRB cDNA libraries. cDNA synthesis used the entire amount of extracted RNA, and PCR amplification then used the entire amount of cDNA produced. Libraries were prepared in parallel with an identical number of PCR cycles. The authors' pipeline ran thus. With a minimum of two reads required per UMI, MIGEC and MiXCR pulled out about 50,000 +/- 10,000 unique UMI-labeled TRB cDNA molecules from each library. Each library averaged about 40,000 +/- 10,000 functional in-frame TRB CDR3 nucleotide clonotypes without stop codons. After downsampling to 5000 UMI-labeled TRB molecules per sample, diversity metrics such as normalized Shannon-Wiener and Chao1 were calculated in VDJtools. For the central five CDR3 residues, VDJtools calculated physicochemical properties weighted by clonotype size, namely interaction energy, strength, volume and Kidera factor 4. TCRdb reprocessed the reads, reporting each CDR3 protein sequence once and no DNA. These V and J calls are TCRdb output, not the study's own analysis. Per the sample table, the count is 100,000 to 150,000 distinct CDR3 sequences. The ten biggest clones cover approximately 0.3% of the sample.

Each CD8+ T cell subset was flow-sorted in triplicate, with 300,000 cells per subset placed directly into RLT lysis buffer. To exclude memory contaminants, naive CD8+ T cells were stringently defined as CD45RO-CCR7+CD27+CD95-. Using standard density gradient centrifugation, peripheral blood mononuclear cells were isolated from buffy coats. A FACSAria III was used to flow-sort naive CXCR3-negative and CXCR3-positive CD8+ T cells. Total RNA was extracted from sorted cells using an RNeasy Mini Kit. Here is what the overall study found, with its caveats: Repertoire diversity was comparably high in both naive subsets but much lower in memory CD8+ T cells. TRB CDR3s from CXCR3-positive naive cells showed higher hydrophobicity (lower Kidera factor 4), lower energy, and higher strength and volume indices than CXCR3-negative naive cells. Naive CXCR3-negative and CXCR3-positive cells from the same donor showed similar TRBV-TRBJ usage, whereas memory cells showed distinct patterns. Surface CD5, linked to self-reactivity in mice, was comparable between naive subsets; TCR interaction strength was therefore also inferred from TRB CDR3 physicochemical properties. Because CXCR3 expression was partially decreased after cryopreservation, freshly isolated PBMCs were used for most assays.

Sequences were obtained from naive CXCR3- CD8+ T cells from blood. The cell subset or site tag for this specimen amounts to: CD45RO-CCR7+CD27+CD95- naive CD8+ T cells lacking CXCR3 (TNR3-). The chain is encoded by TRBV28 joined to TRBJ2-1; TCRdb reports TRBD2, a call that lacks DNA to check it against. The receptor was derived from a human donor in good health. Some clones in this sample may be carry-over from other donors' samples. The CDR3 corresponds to CASLPVAGLFEQFF. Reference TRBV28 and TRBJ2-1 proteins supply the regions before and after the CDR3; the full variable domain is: DVKVTQSSRYLVKRTGEKVFLECVQDMDHENMFWYRQDPGLGLRLIYFSYDVKMKEKGDIPEGYSVSREKKERFSLILESASTNQTSMYLCASLPVAGLFEQFFGPGTRLTVL.